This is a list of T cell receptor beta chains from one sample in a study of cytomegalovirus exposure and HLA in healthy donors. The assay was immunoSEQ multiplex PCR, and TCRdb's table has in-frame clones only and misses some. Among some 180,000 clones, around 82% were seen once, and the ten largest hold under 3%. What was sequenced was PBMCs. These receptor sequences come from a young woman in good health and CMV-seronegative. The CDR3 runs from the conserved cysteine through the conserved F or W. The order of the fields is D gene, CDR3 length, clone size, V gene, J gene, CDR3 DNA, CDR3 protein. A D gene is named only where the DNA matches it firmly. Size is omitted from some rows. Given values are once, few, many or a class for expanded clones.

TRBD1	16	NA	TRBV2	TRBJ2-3	TGTGCCAGCAGGGGGGGGACAGGGCGAGGCACAGATACGCAGTATTTT	CASRGGTGRGTDTQYF
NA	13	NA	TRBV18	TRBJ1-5	TGTGCCAGCTCACCACAGGGGGATCAGCCCCAGCATTTT	CASSPQGDQPQHF
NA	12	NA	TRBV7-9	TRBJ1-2	TGTTCCAGCAGCCCGGACATGAGGGGCTACACCTTC	CSSSPDMRGYTF
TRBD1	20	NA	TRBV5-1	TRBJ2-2	TGCGCCAGCAGTATATCCGGGACAGGGGGCATCCAGAGGAACACCGGGGAGCTGTTTTTT	CASSISGTGGIQRNTGELFF
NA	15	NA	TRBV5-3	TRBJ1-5	TGTGCCAGAAGCCCCCCTCGGGGTCGTACTCAGCCCCAGCATTTT	CARSPPRGRTQPQHF
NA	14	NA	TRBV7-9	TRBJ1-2	TGTGCCAGCAGTTCGCCGGGACATGGGGGAGGCTACACCTTC	CASSSPGHGGGYTF
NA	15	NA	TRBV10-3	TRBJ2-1	TGTGCCATCAGTGAGGAGGGCTTTTCCTACAATGAGCAGTTCTTC	CAISEEGFSYNEQFF
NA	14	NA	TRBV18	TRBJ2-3	TGTGCCAGCTCACCCATCGGGGTTCAGGATACGCAGTATTTT	CASSPIGVQDTQYF
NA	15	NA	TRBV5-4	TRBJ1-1	TGTGCCAGCAGCATTGGCAGGGGCGATCACACTGAAGCTTTCTTT	CASSIGRGDHTEAFF
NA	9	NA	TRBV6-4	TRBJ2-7	TGTGCCAGAAAACAGATGCAGTACTTC	CARKQMQYF
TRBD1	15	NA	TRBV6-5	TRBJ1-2	TGTGCCAGCAGTTACTCGATTGGACAGGGATATGGCTACACCTTC	CASSYSIGQGYGYTF
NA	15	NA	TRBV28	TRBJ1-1	TGTGCCAGCAGTTTATCGTTAGCAGGGGCCACTGAAGCTTTCTTT	CASSLSLAGATEAFF
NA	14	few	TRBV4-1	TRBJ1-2	TGCGCCAGCAGCCAAGATGCGGCTAACTATGGCTACACCTTC	CASSQDAANYGYTF
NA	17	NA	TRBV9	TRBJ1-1	TGTGCCAGCAGCGTAGCGTCCGGGGGGCTGACTGACCGTGAAGCTTTCTTT	CASSVASGGLTDREAFF
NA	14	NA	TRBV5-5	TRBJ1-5	TGTGCCAGCAGCTTTGGGGTCGGGGGTCAGCCCCAGCATTTT	CASSFGVGGQPQHF
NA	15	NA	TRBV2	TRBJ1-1	TGTGCCAGCAAGAGAGCCATGTTTATGAACACTGAAGCTTTCTTT	CASKRAMFMNTEAFF
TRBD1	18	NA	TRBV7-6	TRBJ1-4	TGTGCCAGCAGCCCAGGACAGGCCAGATACGGAGGTTATGAAAAACTGTTTTTT	CASSPGQARYGGYEKLFF
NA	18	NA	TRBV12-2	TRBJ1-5	TGTGCAAGTCGCTTTGATCTAATTTGCAGGGTGATCAATCAGCCCCAGCATTTT	CASRFDLICRVINQPQHF
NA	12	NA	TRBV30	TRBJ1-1	TGTGCCGTGCTGAGGTGGGACACTGAAGCTTTCTTT	CAVLRWDTEAFF
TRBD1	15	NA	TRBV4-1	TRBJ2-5	TGCGCCAGCAGCCAAGAGACAGGGCTCTCGGAGACCCAGTACTTC	CASSQETGLSETQYF
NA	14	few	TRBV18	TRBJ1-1	TGTGCCAGCTTACAGGGTTCGGGTGACACTGAAGCTTTCTTT	CASLQGSGDTEAFF
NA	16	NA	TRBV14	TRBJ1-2	TGTGCCAGCAGCCAACACAACCACCTTACTAACTATGGCTACACCTTC	CASSQHNHLTNYGYTF
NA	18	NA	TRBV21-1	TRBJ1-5	TGTGCCAGCAGCAAAGCGTTTCAGGGCATCTATAGCAATCAGCCCCAGCATTTT	CASSKAFQGIYSNQPQHF
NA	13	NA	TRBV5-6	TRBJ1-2	TGTGCCAGCAGCTTGACCAGGGGCTATGGCTACACCTTC	CASSLTRGYGYTF
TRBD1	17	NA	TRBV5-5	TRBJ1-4	TGTGCCAGCAGCCTGGAACGGACAGGGGGCATTAAGAAAAAACTGTTTTTT	CASSLERTGGIKKKLFF
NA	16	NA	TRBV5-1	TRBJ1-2	TGCGCCAGCAAACCCATAAGACAGGCAACTAACTATGGCTACACCTTC	CASKPIRQATNYGYTF
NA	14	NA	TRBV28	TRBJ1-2	TGTGCCAGCGGCTCGATCACAGGATCCTATGGCTACACCTTC	CASGSITGSYGYTF
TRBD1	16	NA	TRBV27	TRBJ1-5	TGTGCCAGCAGTTTGACAGGGGTCGGTAGCAATCAGCCCCAGCATTTT	CASSLTGVGSNQPQHF
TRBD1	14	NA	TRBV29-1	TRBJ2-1	TGCAGCGTTGTCGGACAGGGCTTCATCTATGAGCAGTTCTTC	CSVVGQGFIYEQFF
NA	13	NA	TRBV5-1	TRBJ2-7	TGCGCCAGCAGCTCCGACAGTTTTTACGAGCAGTACTTC	CASSSDSFYEQYF
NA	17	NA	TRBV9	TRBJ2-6	TGTGCCAGCAGCGTAGGCGGGCGAGACTCTGGGGCCAACGTCCTGACTTTC	CASSVGGRDSGANVLTF
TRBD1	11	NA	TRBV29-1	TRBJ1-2	TGCAGCGTAGCACAGGGGCATGGCTACACCTTC	CSVAQGHGYTF
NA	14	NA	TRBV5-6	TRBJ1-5	TGTGCCAGCAGCCAGAGGAGCGGGAATCAGCCCCAGCATTTT	CASSQRSGNQPQHF
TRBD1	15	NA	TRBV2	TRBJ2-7	TGTGCCAGCAGTCCCCGGACAGGGCCGGGGTACGAGCAGTACTTC	CASSPRTGPGYEQYF
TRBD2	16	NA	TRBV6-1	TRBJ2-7	TGTGCCAGCAGTGAAGTTGCCGCAGCGGGGTTCTACGAGCAGTACTTC	CASSEVAAAGFYEQYF
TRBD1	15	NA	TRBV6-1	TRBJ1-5	TGTGCCAGCAGCCCCAGGGGGGAATTGAGTCAGCCCCAGCATTTT	CASSPRGELSQPQHF
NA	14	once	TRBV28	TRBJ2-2	TGTGCCAGCAGTTTATCCTCTAACACCGGGGAGCTGTTTTTT	CASSLSSNTGELFF
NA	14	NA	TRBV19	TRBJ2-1	TGTGCCAGTAGTACACCTTCGTGGGGGCATGAGCAGTTCTTC	CASSTPSWGHEQFF
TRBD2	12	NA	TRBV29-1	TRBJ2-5	TGCAGCGTTGAACCGGGAGGTGAGACCCAGTACTTC	CSVEPGGETQYF
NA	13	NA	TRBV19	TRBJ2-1	TGTGCCAGTAGTCTGTCGGGATACAATGAGCAGTTCTTC	CASSLSGYNEQFF
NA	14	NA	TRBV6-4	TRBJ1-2	TGTGCCAGCAGTGAATCGGTACAGGTGCAGCGCTACACCTTC	CASSESVQVQRYTF
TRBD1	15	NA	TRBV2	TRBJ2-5	TGTGCCAGCAGTGAGGACAGGGCCCTCCGGGAGACCCAGTACTTC	CASSEDRALRETQYF
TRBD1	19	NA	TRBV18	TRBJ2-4	TGTGCCAGCTCACCCCGTGGGACAGTCAACGAGGTAGCCAAAAACATTCAGTACTTC	CASSPRGTVNEVAKNIQYF
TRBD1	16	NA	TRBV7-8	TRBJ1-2	TGTGCCAGCAGCCTTATCAGGGACAGGGCGGGAAATGGCTACACCTTC	CASSLIRDRAGNGYTF
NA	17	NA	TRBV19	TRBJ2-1	TGTGCCAGTAGTATAGAGGGTTCTAGCGCTGGATACAATGAGCAGTTCTTC	CASSIEGSSAGYNEQFF
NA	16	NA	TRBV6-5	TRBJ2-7	TGTGCCAGCAGTTACTCGAACCTCAGGGCCTCCTACGAGCAGTACTTC	CASSYSNLRASYEQYF
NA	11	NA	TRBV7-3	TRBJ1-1	TGTGCCAGCAGCTCGGGAGCTGAAGCTTTCTTT	CASSSGAEAFF
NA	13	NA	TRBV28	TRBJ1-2	TGTGCCAGCAGACCACAGGGTTCAGATGGCTACACCTTC	CASRPQGSDGYTF
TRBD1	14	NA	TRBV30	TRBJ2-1	TGTGCCTGGAGCCGGGACAGGGGGCCGGATGAGCAGTTCTTC	CAWSRDRGPDEQFF
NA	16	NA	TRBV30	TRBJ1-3	TGTGCCTGGAGTGTGCGGGTTCCCACCAGCAGAAACACCATATATTTT	CAWSVRVPTSRNTIYF
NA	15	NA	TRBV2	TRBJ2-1	TGTGCCAGCAGTCACCCGGACAGATTCGACAATGAGCAGTTCTTC	CASSHPDRFDNEQFF
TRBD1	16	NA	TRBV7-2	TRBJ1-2	TGTGCCAGCAGACCGAACAGGGGGCGGTGGGACTATGGCTACACCTTC	CASRPNRGRWDYGYTF
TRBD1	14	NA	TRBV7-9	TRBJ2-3	TGTGCCAGCAGCTTCGGGACAGCCACAGATACGCAGTATTTT	CASSFGTATDTQYF
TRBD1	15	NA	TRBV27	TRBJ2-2	TGTGCCAGCAGTCTGGACAGGGAGAACACCGGGGAGCTGTTTTTT	CASSLDRENTGELFF